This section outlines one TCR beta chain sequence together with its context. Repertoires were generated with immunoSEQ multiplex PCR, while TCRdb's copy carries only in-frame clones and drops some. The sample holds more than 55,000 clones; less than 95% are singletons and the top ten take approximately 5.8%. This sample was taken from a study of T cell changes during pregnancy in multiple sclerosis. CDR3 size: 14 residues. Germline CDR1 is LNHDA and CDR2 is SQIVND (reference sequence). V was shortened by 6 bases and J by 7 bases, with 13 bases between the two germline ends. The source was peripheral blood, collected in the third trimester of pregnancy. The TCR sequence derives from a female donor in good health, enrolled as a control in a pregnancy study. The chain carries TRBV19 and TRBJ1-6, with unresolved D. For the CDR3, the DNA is TGTGCCAGTAGACCCGGGAGGGTGAATTCACCCCTCCACTTT. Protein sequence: CASRPGRVNSPLHF. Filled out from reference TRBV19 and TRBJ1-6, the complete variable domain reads DGGITQSPKYLFRKEGQNVTLSCEQNLNHDAMYWYRQDPGQGLRLIYYSQIVNDFQKGDIAEGYSVSREKKESFPLTVTSAQKNPTAFYLCASRPGRVNSPLHFGNGTRLTVT.